A single T cell receptor (beta chain) is shown here with its context. The data are from a study of blood T cell repertoires in COVID-19. As for the study in general: Spain, Italy and the United States supplied samples that represented acute and convalescent COVID-19.

Assay used: immunoSEQ multiplex PCR; TCRdb lists only in-frame clones, some missing. The table lists 65,000 to 90,000 clones, about 89% of them singletons. Germline CDR1 reads LNHDA; CDR2 reads SQIVND (reference sequence). The CDR3 is 15 amino acids. Trimming removed 4 bases from V and 4 bases from J; junction bases left unmatched: 3. This TCR came from a man between 50 and 59 years old with acute or convalescent COVID-19. V gene TRBV19 combines with J gene TRBJ2-2; 10 bases match TRBD1. Source material: peripheral blood. CDR3: CASSRDRGPTGELFF. The CDR3, as DNA: TGTGCCAGTAGTAGAGACAGGGGGCCCACCGGGGAGCTGTTTTTT.